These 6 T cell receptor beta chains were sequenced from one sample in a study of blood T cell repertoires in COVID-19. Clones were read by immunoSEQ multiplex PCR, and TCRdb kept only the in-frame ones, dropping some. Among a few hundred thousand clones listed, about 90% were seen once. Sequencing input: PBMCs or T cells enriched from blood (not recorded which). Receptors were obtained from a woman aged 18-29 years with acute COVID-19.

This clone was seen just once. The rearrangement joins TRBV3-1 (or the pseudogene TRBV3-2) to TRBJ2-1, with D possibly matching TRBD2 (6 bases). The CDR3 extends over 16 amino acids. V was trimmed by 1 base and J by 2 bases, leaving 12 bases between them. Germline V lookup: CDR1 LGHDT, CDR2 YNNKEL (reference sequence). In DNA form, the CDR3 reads TGTGCCAGCAGCCAAGGAATAGCGGCCCCCTACAATGAGCAGTTCTTC. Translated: CASSQGIAAPYNEQFF.

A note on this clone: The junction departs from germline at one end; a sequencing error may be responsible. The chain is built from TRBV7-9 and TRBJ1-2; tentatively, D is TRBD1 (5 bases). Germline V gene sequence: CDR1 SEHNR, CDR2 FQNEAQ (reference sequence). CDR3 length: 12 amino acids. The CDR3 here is CASSLDDSSIFF. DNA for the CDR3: TGTGCCAGCAGCTTGGATGACAGTTCCATCTTTTTC.

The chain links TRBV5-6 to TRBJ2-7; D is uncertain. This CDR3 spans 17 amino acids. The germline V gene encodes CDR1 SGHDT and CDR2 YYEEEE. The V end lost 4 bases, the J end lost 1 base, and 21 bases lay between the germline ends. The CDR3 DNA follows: TGTGCCAGCAGCCAAGCCTCGCCTGTCCCCCCATCCTACGAGCAGTACTTC. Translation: CASSQASPVPPSYEQYF.

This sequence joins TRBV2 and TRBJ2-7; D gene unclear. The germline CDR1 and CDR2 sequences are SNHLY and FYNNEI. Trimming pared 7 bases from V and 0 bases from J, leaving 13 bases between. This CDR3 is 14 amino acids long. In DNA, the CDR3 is TGTGCCAGCATGAGGCAGTCGAGCTCCTACGAGCAGTACTTC. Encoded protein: CASMRQSSSYEQYF.

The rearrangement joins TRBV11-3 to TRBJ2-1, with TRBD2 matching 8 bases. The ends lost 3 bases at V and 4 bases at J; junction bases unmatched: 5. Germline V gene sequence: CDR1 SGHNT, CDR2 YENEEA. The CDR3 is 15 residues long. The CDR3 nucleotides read TGTGCCAGCAGCTTCGGACTAGCAACATACAATGAGCAGTTCTTC. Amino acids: CASSFGLATYNEQFF.

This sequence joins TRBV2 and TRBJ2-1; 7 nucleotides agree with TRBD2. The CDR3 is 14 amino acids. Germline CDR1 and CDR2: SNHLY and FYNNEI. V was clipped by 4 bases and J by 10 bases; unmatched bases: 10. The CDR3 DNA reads TGTGCCAGCAGTGTTCATGGGAGGGAATACGAGCAGTTCTTC. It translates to CASSVHGREYEQFF.